This TCR beta chain originates from a study of T cells in Graves' hyperthyroidism and ophthalmopathy. This clonotype appeared a few times. Using RNA transcripts as the source, TCR beta CDR3 regions were amplified. HTBI primers drove first-round RT-PCR of the TCR CDR3. Via MiXCR, TCRdb re-called the multiplex PCR reads, giving one row per CDR3 protein. Of over 650,000 distinct CDR3 sequences in the sample, 16% were seen once. CDR3 length: 12 amino acids. CDR1 is SGHVS, CDR2 FQNEAQ, per germline. V dropped 0 bases and J dropped 14 bases, with 12 bases sitting between them. The study left out patients who had uncontrolled infection, other autoimmune disease, pregnancy or lactation.

The TCR originated in a man younger than 35 with Graves' hyperthyroidism. The sample consisted of blood. The V and J genes are TRBV7-8 and TRBJ2-3; tentative D call: TRBD2 (5 bases). The CDR3 reads CASSLAEASWYF. In nucleotides, the CDR3 is TGTGCCAGCAGCTTAGCGGAGGCTTCGTGGTATTTT.